This TCR beta chain is from a study of cytomegalovirus exposure and HLA in healthy donors. Study-level results: Later on, a genetic analysis was performed. It linked a missense variant in DCLRE1C with V- and J-gene trimming of TCR beta. Rarity characterized most TCR sequences, yet some public TCRs appeared in many donors.

With respect to this clone: Its antigen is currently unknown.

PCR was performed using 60 Vbeta and 13 Jbeta primers. As originally analysed: Counted up in a later analysis, unique TCR beta chains came to about 83 million, with around 10 million shared. Repertoires were generated with immunoSEQ multiplex PCR, while TCRdb's copy carries only in-frame clones and drops some. For V, J and clone size, that table is used; D and trimming come from the DNA. The table includes more than 90,000 clones, about four fifths detected once. Deletions cut 1 base from V and 7 bases from J, with 19 bases between. The length of the CDR3 is 16 residues. The V gene's germline CDR1 is SGHTA and CDR2 FQGNSA. Donors were ostensibly healthy at sampling, although undocumented immune exposures were probable.

Input material: PBMCs. This chain joins TRBV7-2 and TRBJ2-5, with D perhaps TRBD1 (5 bases). The sequence was collected from a woman in her thirties or forties in good health and CMV-seronegative. CDR3 in DNA: TGTGCCAGCAGCTTAGAAGGTGGCGGTCCAGGGTGGACCCAGTACTTC. It encodes CASSLEGGGPGWTQYF.